Sequencing of this TCR beta chain was carried out in a study of blood T cell repertoires in COVID-19. Germline CDR1 SGHNT, CDR2 YENEEA. This CDR3 is built from 15 residues. Trimming stripped 1 base from V and 4 bases from J, with 11 bases between. Some clones are missing from TCRdb's copy, which holds only in-frame ones; the method was immunoSEQ multiplex PCR. The sample consists of about 12,000 clones, over 60% of them appearing once. Sequenced: peripheral blood. This chain connects TRBV11-3 to TRBJ2-1, with D perhaps TRBD2 (6 bases). This receptor was identified in a man aged 60-69 years with COVID-19, enrolled during active disease. CDR3 sequence (DNA): TGTGCCAGCAGCTTAGGTGTGGGGGGTTACAATGAGCAGTTCTTC. Translation gives CASSLGVGGYNEQFF.